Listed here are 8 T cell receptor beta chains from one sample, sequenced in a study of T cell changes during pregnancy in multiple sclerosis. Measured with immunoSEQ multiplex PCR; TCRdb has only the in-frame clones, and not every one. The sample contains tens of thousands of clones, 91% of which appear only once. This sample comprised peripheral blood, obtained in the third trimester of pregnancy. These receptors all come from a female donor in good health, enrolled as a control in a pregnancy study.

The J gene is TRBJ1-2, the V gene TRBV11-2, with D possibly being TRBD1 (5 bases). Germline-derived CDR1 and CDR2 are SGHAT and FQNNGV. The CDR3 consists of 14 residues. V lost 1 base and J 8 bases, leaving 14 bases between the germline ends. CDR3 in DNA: TGTGCCAGCAGCTTAGGCCAGGGCACCCGGGGCTACACCTTC. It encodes CASSLGQGTRGYTF.

This CDR3 is CASSEPTGLAGGGGELFF. Written as DNA, the CDR3 is TGTGCCAGCAGTGAGCCCACGGGACTAGCGGGAGGAGGTGGGGAGCTGTTTTTT. This chain links TRBV25-1 with TRBJ2-2; 15 bases are a match to TRBD2. Germline V gene lookup returns CDR1 MGHDK and CDR2 SYGVNS. The ends lost 3 bases at V and 8 bases at J; junction bases unmatched: 10. This CDR3 comprises 18 residues.

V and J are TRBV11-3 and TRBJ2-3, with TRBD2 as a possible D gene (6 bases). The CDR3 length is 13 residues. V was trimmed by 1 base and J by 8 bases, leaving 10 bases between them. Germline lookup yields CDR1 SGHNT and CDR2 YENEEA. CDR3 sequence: CASSLGATSTQYF. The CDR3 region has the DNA TGTGCCAGCAGCTTAGGCGCGACTAGTACGCAGTATTTT.

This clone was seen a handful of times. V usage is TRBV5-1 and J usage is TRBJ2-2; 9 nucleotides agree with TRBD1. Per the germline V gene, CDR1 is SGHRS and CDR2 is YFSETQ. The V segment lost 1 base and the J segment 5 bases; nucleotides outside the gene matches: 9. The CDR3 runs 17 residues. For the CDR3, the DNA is TGCGCCAGCAGCTTGAGCGTAACAGGGGGCTTTACCGGGGAGCTGTTTTTT. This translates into CASSLSVTGGFTGELFF. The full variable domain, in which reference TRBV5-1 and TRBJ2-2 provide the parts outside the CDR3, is KAGVTQTPRYLIKTRGQQVTLSCSPISGHRSVSWYQQTPGQGLQFLFEYFSETQRNKGNFPGRFSGRQFSNSRSEMNVSTLELGDSALYLCASSLSVTGGFTGELFFGEGSRLTVL.

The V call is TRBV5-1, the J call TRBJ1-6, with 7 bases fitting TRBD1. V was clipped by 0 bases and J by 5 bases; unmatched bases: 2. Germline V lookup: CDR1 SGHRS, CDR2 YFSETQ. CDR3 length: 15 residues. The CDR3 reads CASSLAGTDNSPLHF. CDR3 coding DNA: TGCGCCAGCAGCTTGGCCGGGACAGATAATTCACCCCTCCACTTT.

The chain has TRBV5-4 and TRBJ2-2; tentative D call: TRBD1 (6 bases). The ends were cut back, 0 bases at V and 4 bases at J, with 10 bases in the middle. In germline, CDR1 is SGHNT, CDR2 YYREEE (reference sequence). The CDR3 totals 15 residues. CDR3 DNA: TGTGCCAGCAGCTTGGACAGGGTAGGCACCGGGGAGCTGTTTTTT. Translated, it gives CASSLDRVGTGELFF. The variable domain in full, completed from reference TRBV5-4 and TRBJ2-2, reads ETGVTQSPTHLIKTRGQQVTLRCSSQSGHNTVSWYQQALGQGPQFIFQYYREEENGRGNFPPRFSGLQFPNYSSELNVNALELDDSALYLCASSLDRVGTGELFFGEGSRLTVL.

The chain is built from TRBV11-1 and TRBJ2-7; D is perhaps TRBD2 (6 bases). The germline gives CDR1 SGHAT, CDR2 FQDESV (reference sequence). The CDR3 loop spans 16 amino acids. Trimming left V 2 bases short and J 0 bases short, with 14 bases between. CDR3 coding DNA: TGTGCCAGCAGCTTATATACGGCCGGGAGCTCCTACGAGCAGTACTTC. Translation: CASSLYTAGSSYEQYF.

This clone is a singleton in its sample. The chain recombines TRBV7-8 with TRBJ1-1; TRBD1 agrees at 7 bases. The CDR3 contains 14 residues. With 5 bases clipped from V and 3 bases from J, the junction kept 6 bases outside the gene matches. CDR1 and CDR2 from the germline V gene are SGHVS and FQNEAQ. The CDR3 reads CASSQGGRYTEAFF. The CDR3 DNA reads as TGTGCCAGCAGCCAGGGGGGACGTTACACTGAAGCTTTCTTT.